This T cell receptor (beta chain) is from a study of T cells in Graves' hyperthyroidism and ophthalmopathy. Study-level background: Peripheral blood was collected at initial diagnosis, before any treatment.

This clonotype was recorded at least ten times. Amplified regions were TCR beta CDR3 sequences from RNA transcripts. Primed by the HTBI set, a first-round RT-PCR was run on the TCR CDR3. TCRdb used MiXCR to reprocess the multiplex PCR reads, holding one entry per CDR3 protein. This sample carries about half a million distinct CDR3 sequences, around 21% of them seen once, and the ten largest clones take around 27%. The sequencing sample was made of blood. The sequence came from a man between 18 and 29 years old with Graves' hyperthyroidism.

CDR3 sequence reads: CASSEGDRVGNTGELFF. CDR3 bases: TGTGCCAGCAGTGAGGGGGACAGGGTAGGGAACACCGGGGAGCTGTTTTTT. The chain carries TRBV6-1 and TRBJ2-2; 9 bases align to TRBD1. CDR1 MNHNS and CDR2 SASEGT come from the germline V gene. The V gene end was trimmed by 3 bases and the J gene end by 1 base; junction bases not matched to a gene: 6. The CDR3 spans 17 residues.